Shown below are 16 T cell receptor beta chains from a single sample sequenced in a study of blood T cell repertoires in COVID-19. TCRdb's table, derived via immunoSEQ multiplex PCR, lists solely in-frame clones and lacks some. The sample includes about 150,000 clones, 75% to 90% of them seen just once. Material for sequencing was peripheral blood. The source of these receptors is a man in his 70s with acute or convalescent COVID-19.

The chain's CDR3 is CASSSTGAPTYEQYF. CDR3 nucleotides: TGTGCCAGCAGCTCCACAGGGGCCCCAACCTACGAGCAGTACTTC. This chain joins TRBV28 and TRBJ2-7; 7 bases are shared with TRBD1. After removal of 6 bases from V and 2 bases from J, the junction contained 10 bases not matched to a gene. Per the germline V gene, CDR1 is MDHEN and CDR2 is SYDVKM. The CDR3 is 15 residues long.

The chain links TRBV28 to TRBJ2-5, with 7 bases aligning to TRBD2. After removal of 5 bases from V and 1 base from J, the junction contained 10 bases not matched to a gene. The length of the CDR3 is 16 residues. Germline assignment: CDR1 MDHEN and CDR2 SYDVKM. The CDR3, as DNA: TGTGCCAGCAGTCCCCTCGCGGGAGCCCCCCAAGAGACCCAGTACTTC. Translating it yields CASSPLAGAPQETQYF.

This rearrangement joins TRBV11-2 to TRBJ1-6; 8 nucleotides line up with TRBD1. Germline V gene lookup returns CDR1 SGHAT and CDR2 FQNNGV. This CDR3 region has 15 residues. The trim removed 4 bases at V and 9 bases at J, leaving 8 bases unmatched. In DNA form, the CDR3 reads TGTGCCAGCAGCTACCAGGGGGCGCAGGGTTCACCCCTCCACTTT. This gives the protein CASSYQGAQGSPLHF.

The V and J genes are TRBV6-5 and TRBJ2-1; 9 bases align to TRBD2. There are 15 residues in the CDR3. CDR1 is MNHEY, CDR2 SVGAGI, per germline. V dropped 8 bases and J dropped 1; count of bases not matched to a gene: 6. CDR3 nucleotide sequence: TGTGCCAGCCATCGAGCGGGGGGATCCTACAATGAGCAGTTCTTC. Protein product: CASHRAGGSYNEQFF.

CDR3 nucleotides: TGTGCCATCCGAGACTTAGGTTCAGATACGCAGTATTTT. It yields the protein CAIRDLGSDTQYF. The chain is built from TRBV28 and TRBJ2-3; D remains ambiguous. CDR1 and CDR2 (germline): MDHEN, SYDVKM. Deletions cut 10 bases from V and 4 bases from J, with 15 bases between. This CDR3 is built from 13 residues.

The table lists this clone with a few counts. V is TRBV6-6 and J is TRBJ2-7; possibly TRBD2 for D (5 bases). The germline V and J ends were trimmed by 5 bases and 3 bases, with 17 bases remaining between them. There are 15 residues in the CDR3. Germline V lookup: CDR1 MNHNY, CDR2 SVGAGI (reference sequence). The CDR3 sequence: CASSAREGGGYEQYF. The DNA of the CDR3 is TGTGCCAGCAGTGCCCGGGAAGGTGGTGGCTACGAGCAGTACTTC.

The CDR3, as DNA: TGCGCCAGCAGCTTGGCCAAGACTAGCGGGAGGGAGATGGGGCAGTATTTT. Amino acid sequence: CASSLAKTSGREMGQYF. This chain connects TRBV5-1 to TRBJ2-3; 14 bases are shared with TRBD2. Germline loops: CDR1 SGHRS, CDR2 YFSETQ. The junction had 11 bases not matched to a gene; V was cut back by 0 bases and J by 11 bases. The CDR3 spans 17 residues.

The rearrangement links TRBV5-1 to TRBJ2-1; D is perhaps TRBD1 (5 bases). Trimming left V 3 bases short and J 8 bases short, with 9 bases between. CDR1 and CDR2 from the germline V gene are SGHRS and YFSETQ. This CDR3 region has 12 residues. The CDR3 region has the DNA TGCGCCAGCAGCTCAGGGAACGATGAGCAGTTCTTC. Translated, it gives CASSSGNDEQFF.

V gene TRBV9 combines with J gene TRBJ2-2, with 10 bases that match TRBD1. Per the germline V gene, CDR1 is SGDLS and CDR2 is YYNGEE. The V segment lost 4 bases and the J segment 7 bases; nucleotides outside the gene matches: 10. The CDR3 length is 16 residues. This chain's CDR3 is CASSLGTGAFGGELFF. The CDR3 DNA follows: TGTGCCAGCAGCCTAGGGACAGGGGCGTTCGGCGGGGAGCTGTTTTTT. Full variable domain (rest looked up from reference TRBV9 and TRBJ2-2): DSGVTQTPKHLITATGQRVTLRCSPRSGDLSVYWYQQSLDQGLQFLIQYYNGEERAKGNILERFSAQQFPDLHSELNLSSLELGDSALYFCASSLGTGAFGGELFFGEGSRLTVL.

The chain couples TRBV11-2 to TRBJ2-3; 11 bases are shared with TRBD2. The CDR3 extends over 16 amino acids. With 6 bases clipped from V and 5 bases from J, the junction kept 10 bases outside the gene matches. Germline V lookup: CDR1 SGHAT, CDR2 FQNNGV. The CDR3 region is CASSSSSGRTGDTQYF. Written as DNA, the CDR3 is TGTGCCAGCAGTTCTTCTAGCGGGAGGACCGGAGATACGCAGTATTTT.

V usage is TRBV27 and J usage is TRBJ2-7; 7 nucleotides match TRBD1. Looked up from germline, CDR1 is MNHEY and CDR2 is SMNVEV (reference sequence). V gave up 3 bases and J gave up 2 bases; unmatched junction bases: 10. The CDR3 totals 16 residues. The CDR3 sequence is CASSFFGQVVPYEQYF. For the CDR3, the DNA is TGTGCCAGCAGTTTTTTCGGACAGGTAGTCCCCTACGAGCAGTACTTC.

The chain links TRBV7-3 to TRBJ2-1; the match to TRBD1 covers 9 bases. Trimming cost V 5 bases and J 6 bases; bases outside gene matches: 2. Germline V gives CDR1 SGHTA, CDR2 FQGTGA. The CDR3 length is 13 residues. The CDR3 bases are TGTGCCAGCAGCCGGGGACAGGGCAATGAGCAGTTCTTC. Protein product: CASSRGQGNEQFF. Full variable domain (outside the CDR3, taken from reference TRBV7-3 and TRBJ2-1): GAGVSQTPSNKVTEKGKYVELRCDPISGHTALYWYRQSLGQGPEFLIYFQGTGAADDSGLPNDRFFAVRPEGSVSTLKIQRTERGDSAVYLCASSRGQGNEQFFGPGTRLTVL.

The J gene is TRBJ2-3, the V gene TRBV5-1, with TRBD1 identical over 9 bases. The length of the CDR3 is 17 residues. Germline V gene data show CDR1 as SGHRS and CDR2 as YFSETQ. With 2 bases clipped from V and 1 base from J, the junction kept 8 bases outside the gene matches. CDR3 DNA: TGCGCCAGCAGCTTTCAGGGACAGGGAGGTCGCACAGATACGCAGTATTTT. Its protein product is CASSFQGQGGRTDTQYF.

The CDR3 sequence: CAWGERTEAFF. DNA for the CDR3: TGTGCCTGGGGCGAGAGGACTGAAGCTTTCTTT. The rearrangement uses TRBV30 and TRBJ1-1, with D uncertain. CDR3 length: 11 amino acids. CDR1 and CDR2 from the germline V gene are GTSNPN and SVGIG (reference sequence). The V end was cut by 5 bases, the J end by 5 bases, with 9 bases between.

This chain uses TRBV6-6 with TRBJ2-7, with 10 nucleotides matching TRBD1. Germline CDR1 MNHNY, CDR2 SVGAGI (reference sequence). The CDR3 is 17 residues long. The junction had 12 bases not matched to a gene; V was cut back by 5 bases and J by 2 bases. DNA for the CDR3: TGTGCCAGCAGTCACGCTCGAGCCGGGACAGGGGCCTACGAGCAGTACTTC. It specifies CASSHARAGTGAYEQYF.

The chain couples TRBV9 to TRBJ1-4; D gene unclear. The CDR3 is made up of 16 amino acids. Trimming cost V 4 bases and J 4 bases, with 17 bases left between them. Germline loops: CDR1 SGDLS, CDR2 YYNGEE. This CDR3 reads CASSSTRGGDNEKLFF. The CDR3 region has the DNA TGTGCCAGCAGCTCAACGAGAGGCGGGGATAATGAAAAACTGTTTTTT.